Presented here are 28 T cell receptor beta chains from one specimen sequenced in a study of blood T cell repertoires in COVID-19. Produced via immunoSEQ multiplex PCR; TCRdb's table is partial and in-frame only. The sample has roughly 350,000 clones; approximately 87% are singletons. Sequences were obtained from peripheral blood. The source is a woman in her twenties or thirties with COVID-19, enrolled during active disease.

The genes are TRBV7-9 and TRBJ2-7, with a possible D match to TRBD2 (6 bases). CDR1 and CDR2 from the germline V gene are SEHNR and FQNEAQ (reference sequence). Deletions cut 5 bases from V and 7 bases from J, with 15 bases between. This CDR3 has 13 amino acids. The DNA for the CDR3 is TGTGCCAGCAGCCCCCGCGGGCTAGCGGAGCAGTACTTC. It is translated as CASSPRGLAEQYF.

The V call is TRBV5-5, the J call TRBJ2-5, with 8 bases lining up with TRBD1. Germline V gives CDR1 SGHKS, CDR2 YYEKEE (reference sequence). The CDR3 runs 18 residues. Unmatched junction bases numbered 18, after V lost 3 bases and J lost 5 bases. CDR3 DNA: TGTGCCAGCAGCTCGGGGACCCTCGCAGGGGGCGCGGCGGAGACCCAGTACTTC. Its protein product is CASSSGTLAGGAAETQYF.

The table lists this clone with a few counts. This chain connects TRBV27 to TRBJ1-1; 7 positions match TRBD1. CDR3 size: 12 residues. CDR1 is MNHEY, CDR2 SMNVEV, per germline (reference sequence). V trimming: 8 bases; J trimming: 5 bases; junction bases outside the gene matches: 5. The CDR3: CASRQGGTEAFF. In DNA form, the CDR3 reads TGTGCCAGCCGACAGGGCGGGACTGAAGCTTTCTTT.

This sequence joins TRBV19 and TRBJ2-5; maybe TRBD2 (6 bases). Trimming pared 10 bases from V and 1 base from J, leaving 19 bases between. The CDR3 sequence is 15 residues long. Germline V CDR1 and CDR2: LNHDA, SQIVND (reference sequence). The CDR3 DNA reads as TGTGCCACCACCGTCGCCGGGAGAAGCCAAGAGACCCAGTACTTC. It encodes CATTVAGRSQETQYF.

The sample holds one count of this clone. V is TRBV9 and J is TRBJ2-5, with D maybe TRBD1 (5 bases). Looked up from germline, CDR1 is SGDLS and CDR2 is YYNGEE. CDR3 size: 14 residues. Trimming removed 3 bases from V and 7 bases from J, with 16 bases in between. The CDR3 DNA reads TGTGCCAGCAGCGAACAGGTCCTATGGGGGACCCAGTACTTC. Residues: CASSEQVLWGTQYF.

This CDR3 is CASSPPPRRGGSYNEQFF. CDR3 in DNA: TGCGCCAGCAGCCCCCCCCCTCGGCGGGGCGGCTCCTACAATGAGCAGTTCTTC. V and J are TRBV5-1 and TRBJ2-1, with D perhaps TRBD2 (6 bases). This CDR3 is built from 18 residues. Germline V gives CDR1 SGHRS, CDR2 YFSETQ. V lost 4 bases to trimming and J lost 0 bases, with 20 bases between them.

V and J are TRBV4-1 and TRBJ2-7; D gene unclear. Trimming took 0 bases from V and 6 from J, leaving 9 bases between them. This CDR3 contains 13 residues. Per the germline V gene, CDR1 is MGHRA and CDR2 is YSYEKL. In DNA form, the CDR3 reads TGCGCCAGCAGCCAAGAACTCCTACGCGAGCAGTACTTC. Its protein is CASSQELLREQYF.

The genes are TRBV27 and TRBJ1-1, with D uncertain. The CDR3 has 17 residues. The ends were cut back, 6 bases at V and 3 bases at J, with 23 bases in the middle. CDR1 MNHEY and CDR2 SMNVEV come from the germline V gene (reference sequence). CDR3 sequence reads: CASSITRTGGYDTEAFF. The CDR3 DNA is TGTGCCAGCAGCATTACACGGACTGGAGGCTATGACACTGAAGCTTTCTTT.

The V and J genes are TRBV27 and TRBJ2-3, with 12 bases that match TRBD2. The germline V gene has CDR1 MNHEY and CDR2 SMNVEV (reference sequence). This CDR3 is 18 amino acids long. J gave up 1 base and V 5 bases, and 10 bases lay outside the gene matches. The CDR3 DNA follows: TGTGCCAGCAGTAATCTTCTAGCGGGAGGGGAGGGCACAGATACGCAGTATTTT. The encoded protein is CASSNLLAGGEGTDTQYF.

This clone was picked up one time. The chain has TRBV6-6 and TRBJ1-1, with 7 bases matching TRBD1. The CDR3 sequence is 13 residues long. Trimming at V came to 6 bases and at J to 0 bases, leaving 1 base not matched to a gene. Germline CDR1 is MNHNY and CDR2 is SVGAGI (reference sequence). The CDR3 bases are TGTGCCAGCAGGACAGGGCTGAACACTGAAGCTTTCTTT. Translated: CASRTGLNTEAFF.

V gene TRBV11-2 combines with J gene TRBJ2-7, with 13 bases that match TRBD2. V dropped 6 bases and J dropped 2; count of bases not matched to a gene: 4. This CDR3 contains 15 residues. The germline V gene encodes CDR1 SGHAT and CDR2 FQNNGV. The CDR3 sequence: CASSQGLAGTYEQYF. DNA of the CDR3: TGTGCCAGCAGTCAGGGACTAGCGGGAACCTACGAGCAGTACTTC. The entire variable domain, with the rest obtained from reference TRBV11-2 and TRBJ2-7, is as follows: EAGVAQSPRYKIIEKRQSVAFWCNPISGHATLYWYQQILGQGPKLLIQFQNNGVVDDSQLPKDRFSAERLKGVDSTLKIQPAKLEDSAVYLCASSQGLAGTYEQYFGPGTRLTVT.

The chain has TRBV28 and TRBJ2-7, with D possibly TRBD1 on 5 matching bases. Trimming left V 3 bases short and J 7 bases short, with 10 bases between. Looked up from germline, CDR1 is MDHEN and CDR2 is SYDVKM. The CDR3 is 12 amino acids. The CDR3: CASSLAAGEQYF. CDR3 DNA: TGTGCCAGCAGTTTGGCGGCAGGGGAGCAGTACTTC.

V gene TRBV25-1 combines with J gene TRBJ2-7; TRBD1 matches at 7 bases. With V trimmed by 3 bases and J by 1 base, 6 bases remained unmatched. Per the germline V gene, CDR1 is MGHDK and CDR2 is SYGVNS. CDR3 length: 15 amino acids. CDR3 loop: CASSDRDSVSYEQYF. DNA for the CDR3: TGTGCCAGCAGTGACCGGGACAGCGTGTCCTACGAGCAGTACTTC.

The chain combines TRBV18 with TRBJ2-7; weak D call: TRBD2 (5 bases). V gave up 6 bases and J gave up 3 bases, with 18 bases separating them. This CDR3 region has 15 residues. Germline V lookup: CDR1 KGHSH, CDR2 LQKENI. The CDR3 region has the DNA TGTGCCAGCTCCTCGGCCGGGATTACGGTCTACGAGCAGTACTTC. It translates to CASSSAGITVYEQYF.

The V call is TRBV27, the J call TRBJ2-7, with TRBD2 identical over 7 bases. V lost 5 bases, J lost 5 bases, and 9 bases stayed unmatched. Germline loops: CDR1 MNHEY, CDR2 SMNVEV (reference sequence). This CDR3 contains 14 residues. The CDR3 spells CASSTRTRGDEQYF. CDR3 bases: TGTGCCAGCAGTACACGGACTAGGGGCGACGAGCAGTACTTC.

The chain links TRBV28 to TRBJ2-7; possible D gene TRBD2, 6 bases. This CDR3 spans 14 amino acids. Trimming left V 3 bases short and J 3 bases short, with 12 bases between. Germline CDR1 is MDHEN and CDR2 is SYDVKM. The CDR3 here is CASSLSQGGYEQYF. The CDR3 DNA reads TGTGCCAGCAGTTTGAGTCAGGGAGGCTACGAGCAGTACTTC.

This clone was seen just once. The chain joins TRBV10-3 to TRBJ1-2; D is unresolved. CDR3 length equals 13 residues. Germline assignment: CDR1 ENHRY and CDR2 SYGVKD. V gave up 2 bases and J gave up 2 bases, with 6 bases separating them. CDR3 sequence: CAISEPPNYGYTF. CDR3 bases: TGTGCCATCAGTGAGCCCCCAAACTATGGCTACACCTTC.

This clone appeared a few times. V gene TRBV29-1 combines with J gene TRBJ1-1; TRBD1 might be the D (5 bases). V was clipped by 7 bases and J by 1 base, with 10 bases between them. The CDR3 is 12 amino acids. CDR1 SQVTM and CDR2 ANQGSEA come from the germline V gene. For the CDR3, the DNA is TGCAGCGCGGATCAGGGGAACACTGAAGCTTTCTTT. Encoded protein: CSADQGNTEAFF.

This clone was counted between two and nine times. The rearrangement joins TRBV7-9 to TRBJ1-2, with 7 positions matching TRBD1. The J segment lost 8 bases and the V segment lost 3 bases, leaving 6 bases of the junction unmatched. The CDR3 runs 13 residues. CDR1 and CDR2 (germline): SEHNR, FQNEAQ (reference sequence). The chain's CDR3 is CASSLGQGEGYTF. CDR3 in DNA: TGTGCCAGCAGCTTGGGTCAGGGGGAAGGCTACACCTTC. Combining the CDR3 with reference TRBV7-9 and TRBJ1-2 gives the whole variable domain DTGVSQNPRHKITKRGQNVTFRCDPISEHNRLYWYRQTLGQGPEFLTYFQNEAQLEKSRLLSDRFSAERPKGSFSTLEIQRTEQGDSAMYLCASSLGQGEGYTFGSGTRLTVV.

This CDR3 reads CASSYQASGTYEQYF. CDR3 DNA sequence: TGTGCCAGCAGTTACCAGGCTAGCGGGACCTACGAGCAGTACTTC. The gene calls are TRBV6-5 and TRBJ2-7, with 9 bases that match TRBD2. Germline V gene lookup returns CDR1 MNHEY and CDR2 SVGAGI. Trimming took 2 bases from V and 2 from J; bases not matched to a gene: 4. The CDR3 has 15 amino acids.

The genes are TRBV10-3 and TRBJ1-5; tentatively, D is TRBD1 (6 bases). CDR3 length equals 13 residues. Trimming pared 0 bases from V and 7 bases from J, leaving 7 bases between. Germline lookup yields CDR1 ENHRY and CDR2 SYGVKD. The CDR3 region is CAISESGAQPQHF. The CDR3 DNA is TGTGCCATCAGTGAGTCGGGGGCGCAGCCCCAGCATTTT.

DNA of the CDR3: TGTGCCAGCAGCCTGGTGGCAGGGGTTACCGGGGAGCTGTTTTTT. This gives the protein CASSLVAGVTGELFF. The chain employs TRBV14 and TRBJ2-2, with TRBD1 as a possible D gene (6 bases). This CDR3 has 15 residues. The V gene lost 4 bases and the J gene lost 5 bases, with 14 bases spanning the gap. Germline V gives CDR1 SGHDN, CDR2 FVKESK.

V is TRBV20-1 and J is TRBJ2-7; D ambiguous. In germline, CDR1 is DFQATT, CDR2 SNEGSKA (reference sequence). The CDR3 length is 11 residues. V shed 0 bases and J shed 5 bases, with 5 bases lying between them. CDR3 in amino acids: CSARDLDEQYF. Written as DNA, the CDR3 is TGCAGTGCTAGAGATCTTGACGAGCAGTACTTC.

The chain recombines TRBV18 with TRBJ2-7, with unresolved D. This CDR3 has 11 residues. V was clipped by 6 bases and J by 0 bases, with 3 bases between them. Germline V gene data show CDR1 as KGHSH and CDR2 as LQKENI. Here the CDR3 reads CASSASYEQYF. The CDR3 DNA sequence: TGTGCCAGCTCGGCCTCCTACGAGCAGTACTTC.

The chain recombines TRBV2 with TRBJ1-2; D is possibly TRBD1 (6 bases). Trimming left V 8 bases short and J 6 bases short, with 16 bases between. Germline V gives CDR1 SNHLY, CDR2 FYNNEI. The CDR3 totals 13 residues. The CDR3 nucleotides read TGTGCCAGCCGAATCCGACAGGTGGATGGCTACACCTTC. Its translation: CASRIRQVDGYTF.

V and J are TRBV4-3 and TRBJ2-7, with 7 bases that match TRBD1. CDR3 length: 14 residues. Germline CDR1 LGHNA, CDR2 YSLEER. Trimming cost V 4 bases and J 1 base; bases outside gene matches: 4. The DNA for the CDR3 is TGCGCCAGCAGCCCAGGACAGGTTTCCTACGAGCAGTACTTC. Protein sequence: CASSPGQVSYEQYF.

The rearrangement uses TRBV21-1 and TRBJ2-7; TRBD1, the table's D call, lacks a check against the DNA. TRBV21-1 constitutes a pseudogene. This CDR3 is 16 amino acids long. The CDR3 reads CASSSYRDRRSYEQYF. In DNA form, the CDR3 reads TGTGCCAGCAGCAGTTACCGGGACAGACGCTCCTACGAGCAGTACTTC.

The chain employs TRBV6-5 and TRBJ2-2; 7 nucleotides agree with TRBD2. This CDR3 comprises 13 residues. Germline loops: CDR1 MNHEY, CDR2 SVGAGI. Unmatched junction bases numbered 3, after V lost 5 bases and J lost 6 bases. The CDR3 bases are TGTGCCAGCAGTAGGACTAGGTCCGGGGAGCTGTTTTTT. Its translation: CASSRTRSGELFF.